This T cell receptor (beta chain) is from a study of PD-1 blockade in mismatch repair-deficient tumors. Background on the study: Patients had about 13 mismatch repair-deficient cancer types and were previously treated and progressing.

All patients were mismatch repair deficient, assessed by either PCR or immunohistochemistry. TCRs were sequenced from a few patients responding to pembrolizumab. A remark on this clone: Antigen: not known.

V dropped 1 base and J dropped 3 bases, with 9 bases sitting between them. Germline CDR1 MNHEY, CDR2 SMNVEV (reference sequence). This CDR3 region has 14 residues. Data came from immunoSEQ multiplex PCR; TCRdb stores just in-frame clones and leaves some out. The sample lists just under 65,000 clones, 88% occurring once. Study-level findings and limits: Tumor-resident clones, often absent from pretreatment blood, expanded after pembrolizumab and then contracted.

This chain uses TRBV27 with TRBJ2-5, with D perhaps assigned TRBD1 or TRBD2 (6 bases each). The receptor's source is an adult with mismatch repair-deficient cancer. The material sequenced was peripheral blood, taken 52 weeks after starting pembrolizumab. The CDR3 here is CASSLWGAEETQYF. Here the CDR3 DNA reads TGTGCCAGCAGTTTATGGGGGGCTGAAGAGACCCAGTACTTC.